The next 14 T cell receptor beta chains were all read from a single sample in a study of T cell clonality in common variable immunodeficiency. Produced via immunoSEQ multiplex PCR; TCRdb's table is partial and in-frame only. The sample holds about 47,000 clones, and no clone turns up only once. The sequenced material came from peripheral blood mononuclear cells. All receptors derive from a person between 18 and 75 years old in good health.

This clone was counted at least ten times. Sequencing ends 3 residues short of the CDR3 end; the germline J gene provides the rest. The chain is built from TRBV5-6 and TRBJ1-1, with no clear D. The V gene's germline CDR1 is SGHDT and CDR2 YYEEEE. V lost 0 bases, J lost 6 bases, and 9 bases lay in between. CDR3 size: 13 residues. The covered CDR3 bases are TGTGCCAGCAGCTTGGTTGGAGGGCCTGAA. It is translated as CASSLVGGPE. The whole CDR3 reads CASSLVGGPEAFF.

This clone was observed at least ten times. The CDR3 is cut off 3 residues early in the read; its end comes from the germline J gene. The chain combines TRBV12-3 or TRBV12-4 with TRBJ2-7; D call uncertain. The CDR3 runs 12 residues. Trimming shortened V by 5 bases and J by 0 bases, and 5 bases separated the two germline ends. The CDR3 here is CASSPHSYEQYF. CDR3 DNA, as far as it was read: TGTGCCAGCAGTCCCCACTCCTACGAG.

This clone was found many times. Read coverage stops 3 residues before the CDR3 terminus; the germline J gene supplies the remainder. V is TRBV6-4 and J is TRBJ2-1; 11 nucleotides agree with TRBD2. After removal of 0 bases from V and 5 bases from J, the junction contained 3 bases not matched to a gene. This CDR3 region has 16 residues. Per the germline V gene, CDR1 is MRHNA and CDR2 is SNTAGT. CDR3 bases read: TGTGCCAGCAGTGACTCGACTAGCGGGGAACACAATGAG. Its protein product is CASSDSTSGEHNE. The full CDR3 is CASSDSTSGEHNEQFF.

In its sample, this clone was seen a few times. The read is 3 residues too short to cover the CDR3 end, so that end is filled in from the germline J gene. The chain carries TRBV5-1 and TRBJ2-4, with TRBD1 matching 7 bases. The CDR3 totals 16 residues. Germline V gene lookup returns CDR1 SGHRS and CDR2 YFSETQ. CDR3 bases read: TGCGCCAGCAGCTTGGTGACAGGGAAGCAACAAGAGACT. It specifies CASSLVTGKQQET. The complete CDR3 protein is CASSLVTGKQQETQYF.

This clone was seen repeatedly, ten times or more. The missing CDR3 end, 3 residues past where the read stops, is filled in from the germline J gene. The chain carries TRBV10-3 and TRBJ2-6, with D maybe TRBD2 (6 bases). The V and J ends lost 8 bases and 0 bases respectively, with 23 bases between them. The CDR3 sequence is 19 residues long. Germline loops: CDR1 ENHRY, CDR2 SYGVKD. The part of the CDR3 DNA that was read is TGTGCCATCCCAGCGGGTGTGAGACTCAGCAGCTCTGGGGCCAACGTC. Its translation is CAIPAGVRLSSSGANV. The entire CDR3 is CAIPAGVRLSSSGANVLTF.

This clone was seen at least ten times. The missing CDR3 end, 3 residues past where the read stops, is filled in from the germline J gene. The chain is built from TRBV14 and TRBJ1-2, with 8 bases identical to TRBD1. From germline, CDR1 is SGHDN and CDR2 FVKESK. The V and J ends lost 2 bases and 6 bases, in that order; junction bases with no gene match: 11. The CDR3 extends over 16 amino acids. The CDR3 bases that were read are TGTGCCAGCAGCCAATTAGGACCGCCAGGGGGCCATGGC. Its protein is CASSQLGPPGGHG. The entire CDR3 sequence reads CASSQLGPPGGHGYTF.

The sample holds a few counts of this clone. The read ends 3 residues before the CDR3 terminus; that terminus is restored from the germline J gene. The V and J genes are TRBV30 and TRBJ1-2, with a weak D call TRBD1 (5 bases). The CDR3 totals 13 residues. Germline V gives CDR1 GTSNPN, CDR2 SVGIG (reference sequence). Incomplete CDR3 DNA: TGTGCCTGGAGTGTACAAGGGGCAGATACC. Its protein is CAWSVQGADT. The CDR3 in its entirety is CAWSVQGADTYTF.

The table lists this clone with many counts. The read ends 3 residues before the CDR3 terminus; that terminus is restored from the germline J gene. The J gene is TRBJ1-1, the V gene TRBV6-2 or TRBV6-3; no clear D. The V end was cut by 6 bases, the J end by 0 bases, with 8 bases between. The CDR3 is 13 residues long. CDR1 is MNHEY and CDR2 is SVGEGT in the germline V gene. CDR3 in amino acids: CASSPNMNTEAFF. The sequenced CDR3 bases are TGTGCCAGCAGCCCGAACATGAACACTGAA.

This clone has just a few counts. The read terminates 3 residues ahead of where the CDR3 ends, so the germline J gene completes it. This sequence joins TRBV18 and TRBJ1-2; D remains unclear. The CDR3 runs 13 residues. Germline CDR1 and CDR2: KGHSH and LQKENI. CDR3: CASSPPLSGDYTF. Partial CDR3 DNA: TGTGCCAGCTCACCCCCGCTTAGCGGCGAC.

This clone was seen many times. This may stem from a read error, because a much larger clone lies one nucleotide away. The CDR3 DNA, read in part, is TGCAGTGCTAGGCCGGGACAGGTCAATGAAAAG. It is translated as CSARPGQVNEK. The CDR3 in full is CSARPGQVNEKLFF. The rearrangement links TRBV20-1 to TRBJ2-2, with 8 bases aligning to TRBD1. Read sequence stops 3 residues before the CDR3 end, and the germline J gene provides the missing end. The germline gives CDR1 DFQATT, CDR2 SNEGSKA (reference sequence). The CDR3 runs to 14 residues.

With respect to this clone: This may come from a read error, since a much larger clone is one base off. The read halts 3 residues ahead of the CDR3 end, with the missing end drawn from the germline J gene. This chain uses TRBV19 with TRBJ1-4, with TRBD1 matching 7 bases. Germline CDR1 and CDR2: LNHDA and SQIVND (reference sequence). CDR3 length equals 15 residues. The CDR3 loop reads CASNDGQARNSPLFF. The CDR3 DNA, read in part, is TGTGCCAGTAATGACGGACAGGCGAGGAATTCACCA.

The table lists this clone with many counts. Coverage ceases 3 residues before the CDR3 finishes, and the germline J gene fills in the end. The chain uses TRBV6-2 or TRBV6-3 and TRBJ1-5, with TRBD1 as a possible D gene (5 bases). Per the germline V gene, CDR1 is MNHEY and CDR2 is SVGEGT. The V end lost 4 bases, the J end lost 7 bases, and 17 bases lay between the germline ends. This CDR3 is 15 amino acids long. The sequenced part of the CDR3 DNA is TGTGCCAGCAGTTCCCGTGGGGGGGTGTGGCAGCCC. Protein product: CASSSRGGVWQP. The full CDR3 protein reads CASSSRGGVWQPQHF.

This clone was picked up many times. The sequence runs out 3 residues before the end of the CDR3; the remainder is reconstructed from the germline J gene. This chain connects TRBV5-6 to TRBJ2-3; 8 bases fit TRBD2. Germline CDR1 reads SGHDT; CDR2 reads YYEEEE. After removal of 2 bases from V and 4 bases from J, the junction contained 6 bases not matched to a gene. This CDR3 is 15 amino acids long. The CDR3 spells CASSFPSGGPDTQYF. CDR3 DNA, as far as it was read: TGTGCCAGCAGCTTCCCCAGCGGGGGCCCAGATACG.

This clone was counted ten times or more. The read terminates 3 residues before the CDR3 end, so the remaining end is supplied by the germline J gene. V and J are TRBV30 and TRBJ1-1, with TRBD1 matching 9 bases. The CDR3 extends over 13 amino acids. The germline V gene encodes CDR1 GTSNPN and CDR2 SVGIG (reference sequence). The sequenced part of the CDR3 DNA is TGTGCCTGGAGTGTAAACAGGGGGCGGGAA. Amino acids: CAWSVNRGRE. The CDR3 in full is CAWSVNRGREAFF.